This record looks at one T cell receptor beta chain sequence and its context. No antigen is known for it. The entry originates in a study of T-cell reconstitution after alpha-beta-depleted transplantation in children. Notes on the study in general: Several hundred graft clones that had expanded were reportedly the source of alpha-beta T cells about two months after transplant. Newly produced T cells mostly accounted for T-cell counts and diversity one year post-transplant. Day-60 TCRbeta diversity that was high in some patients was derived from surviving recipient T cells and thymic progenitors.

This CDR3 comprises 13 residues. Germline CDR1 reads SGHTA; CDR2 reads FQGNSA. The V gene lost 2 bases and the J gene lost 5 bases, with 9 bases spanning the gap. Preparation of the TCRbeta library used unique molecular identifiers. TCRdb reprocessed the PCR reads via MiXCR and lists one record per CDR3 protein. The sample shows around 240,000 distinct CDR3 sequences, approximately 8.9% of them seen only once. The chain joins TRBV7-2 to TRBJ1-2; D unclear. The TCR comes from a male patient aged 5 to 17 who had a stem cell transplant for acute lymphoblastic leukemia, so the T cells may come from the graft donor. This material consisted of PBMCs, mostly from graft donor cells, taken 180 days after TCRalphabeta/CD19-depleted stem cell transplant. CDR3 sequence (DNA): TGTGCCAGCAGCTTAACCCCGGGGTATGGCTACACCTTC. As protein: CASSLTPGYGYTF. The variable domain in full, with the rest retrieved from reference TRBV7-2 and TRBJ1-2, is GAGVSQSPSNKVTEKGKDVELRCDPISGHTALYWYRQSLGQGLEFLIYFQGNSAPDKSGLPSDRFSAERTGGSVSTLTIQRTQQEDSAVYLCASSLTPGYGYTFGSGTRLTVV.